This T cell receptor beta chain originates from a study of CD8+ T cells in alopecia areata. This sample's treatment: oral pan-JAK inhibitor, 5-10 mg twice daily. RNA extraction and reverse transcription yielded cDNA as sequencing template. Method: immunoSEQ multiplex PCR; TCRdb's copy keeps in-frame clones and lacks some. The repertoire holds roughly 200,000 clones, with 43% as singletons. The V segment lost 4 bases and the J segment 0 bases; nucleotides outside the gene matches: 14. There are 17 residues in the CDR3. CDR1 is GTSNPN, CDR2 SVGIG, per germline (reference sequence). Source: CD4+ T cells sorted from blood, taken at approximately week 37, from a patient treated with tofacitinib. This TCR was sampled from a human donor with alopecia areata. This chain joins TRBV30 and TRBJ1-2; 7 positions match TRBD1. The CDR3 is CAWTHRTGAITNYGYTF. The CDR3 bases are TGTGCCTGGACGCACCGCACAGGGGCGATTACTAACTATGGCTACACCTTC.